The clone carrying this TCR beta chain has a handful of counts. As yet, its antigen is unknown. The data were obtained in a study of cytomegalovirus exposure and HLA in healthy donors. Study conclusions and caveats: Most TCR sequences showed up rarely, but some public TCRs showed up in many donors.

13 Jbeta primers and 60 Vbeta primers were used for the PCR. Using immunoSEQ multiplex PCR, the repertoire was profiled, and TCRdb retains in-frame clones only, with some absent. The sample shows 140,000 to 150,000 clones, about 76% of them seen only once. Germline V gene sequence: CDR1 SGHNT, CDR2 YYREEE (reference sequence). CDR3 length equals 14 residues. Germline trimming cut 4 bases from V and 3 bases from J; bases unmatched to any gene: 4. This receptor was taken from a male donor in good health and CMV-seronegative. Sequenced input: PBMCs. The V call is TRBV5-4, the J call TRBJ1-5; the match to TRBD1 covers 7 bases. The CDR3, as DNA: TGTGCCAGCAGCCTAGACAGGGTCAATCAGCCCCAGCATTTT. Its protein is CASSLDRVNQPQHF.